This TCR beta chain appears in the sequencing data of a study of T cell responses to AZD1222 COVID-19 vaccine. Findings and caveats of the study: All repertoire sampling was performed exclusively after the peak T cell response.

Germline V CDR1 and CDR2: LNHDA, SQIVND (reference sequence). Trimming removed 3 bases at V and 7 bases at J, with 16 bases between. The CDR3 is 15 amino acids. Libraries were prepared by immunoSEQ multiplex PCR; TCRdb keeps only in-frame clonotypes and omits some of them. Here the sample spans under 150,000 clones, about 90% being singletons. On this clone itself: Its antigen remains unidentified.

The clonotype comes from an adult who received the AZD1222 COVID-19 vaccine. Material: peripheral blood, obtained 28 days after the second AZD1222 dose. The chain links TRBV19 to TRBJ1-5; D gene ambiguous. The CDR3, as DNA: TGTGCCAGTAGTATGTCCGCCCCCAGGTTGCAGCCCCAGCATTTT. The encoded protein is CASSMSAPRLQPQHF.